The source of this TCR beta chain is a study of blood T cell repertoires in COVID-19. Study-wide background: Acute-phase and convalescent COVID-19 samples originated in the United States, Italy and Spain. The analysed material was cDNA or gDNA that came from T cells, B-cell-depleted T cells, or PBMCs.

This CDR3 has 15 residues. The germline gives CDR1 MDHEN, CDR2 SYDVKM. V lost 4 bases and J lost 4, with 14 bases in between. Produced via immunoSEQ multiplex PCR; TCRdb's table is partial and in-frame only. The table includes roughly 110,000 clones, about 89% detected once. The clonotype was recovered from a woman aged 30 to 39 with acute or convalescent COVID-19. The sequencing input was peripheral blood. The rearrangement links TRBV28 to TRBJ1-5, with a tentative D call TRBD1 (5 bases). CDR3 sequence reads: CASSSVGGGNQPQHF. CDR3 coding DNA: TGTGCCAGCAGTTCCGTCGGGGGGGGGAATCAGCCCCAGCATTTT.